The 15 T cell receptor beta chains below come from one sample, sequenced in a study of OX40 agonist ivuxolimab in advanced cancers. Only in-frame clones appear in the TCRdb table, and some are missing; sequencing was by immunoSEQ multiplex PCR. The sample consists of around 65,000 clones, less than 95% of them appearing once. This specimen was CD4+ or CD8+ T cells sorted from blood, taken in a trial of the OX40 agonist ivuxolimab. Receptors originate from an adult with an advanced solid tumor such as melanoma, head and neck, liver or kidney cancer.

Points on this clone: Within the sample, other DNA sequences also encode this same CDR3. The chain uses TRBV27 and TRBJ2-7; TRBD1 matches 8 bases. The CDR3 loop spans 16 amino acids. Germline assignment: CDR1 MNHEY and CDR2 SMNVEV (reference sequence). With V trimmed by 3 bases and J by 0 bases, 7 bases remained unmatched. The CDR3 nucleotides are TGTGCCAGCAGTTTCTCAGGGGGCTACAGCTCCTACGAGCAGTACTTC. Amino acids: CASSFSGGYSSYEQYF.

The chain combines TRBV2 with TRBJ2-7; 7 bases fit TRBD1. Losses at the gene ends were 6 bases for V and 9 bases for J; bases not matched to a gene: 8. CDR1 and CDR2 (germline): SNHLY, FYNNEI. The CDR3 contains 12 residues. The CDR3 loop is CASRVPGQRQYF. CDR3 coding DNA: TGTGCCAGCAGAGTCCCGGGACAGCGGCAGTACTTC. The whole variable domain, filled in from reference TRBV2 and TRBJ2-7, reads EPEVTQTPSHQVTQMGQEVILRCVPISNHLYFYWYRQILGQKVEFLVSFYNNEISEKSEIFDDQFSVERPDGSNFTLKIRSTKLEDSAMYFCASRVPGQRQYFGPGTRLTVT.

This rearrangement joins TRBV4-3 to TRBJ2-7, with a possible D match to TRBD2 (5 bases). Between the trimmed V and J ends, which lost 1 base and 1 base, there was a span of 11 bases. The germline CDR1 and CDR2 sequences are LGHNA and YSLEER. CDR3 length: 15 amino acids. In DNA, the CDR3 is TGCGCCAGCAGCCAAGGACTCGGGGATTCCTACGAGCAGTACTTC. Encoded protein: CASSQGLGDSYEQYF.

The gene calls are TRBV14 and TRBJ1-1, with 9 nucleotides matching TRBD1. Germline V lookup: CDR1 SGHDN, CDR2 FVKESK. Trimming removed 1 base from V and 5 bases from J; junction bases left unmatched: 11. The CDR3 consists of 17 residues. CDR3 in amino acids: CASSQAQWTGAWTEAFF. In nucleotides, the CDR3 is TGTGCCAGCAGCCAAGCTCAGTGGACAGGGGCGTGGACTGAAGCTTTCTTT.

J is TRBJ1-1 and V is TRBV29-1; TRBD1 is a possible D gene (5 bases). This CDR3 contains 11 residues. CDR1 is SQVTM and CDR2 is ANQGSEA in the germline V gene. The V gene lost 4 bases and the J gene lost 8 bases, with 11 bases spanning the gap. In nucleotides, the CDR3 is TGCAGCGTTGGGGGGGATACCGAAGCTTTCTTT. This translates into CSVGGDTEAFF. Combining the CDR3 with reference TRBV29-1 and TRBJ1-1 gives the whole variable domain SAVISQKPSRDICQRGTSLTIQCQVDSQVTMMFWYRQQPGQSLTLIATANQGSEATYESGFVIDKFPISRPNLTFSTLTVSNMSPEDSSIYLCSVGGDTEAFFGQGTRLTVV.

The V gene is TRBV15, the J gene TRBJ2-7, with a weak D call TRBD1 (6 bases). Between the trimmed V and J ends, which lost 5 bases and 0 bases, there was a span of 11 bases. The CDR3 is made up of 14 amino acids. Germline-derived CDR1 and CDR2 are LNHNV and YYDKDF (reference sequence). DNA of the CDR3: TGTGCCACCAGCCTAGACAGGAGCTCCTACGAGCAGTACTTC. The encoded protein is CATSLDRSSYEQYF. The full variable domain, rest sourced from reference TRBV15 and TRBJ2-7, is DAMVIQNPRYQVTQFGKPVTLSCSQTLNHNVMYWYQQKSSQAPKLLFHYYDKDFNNEADTPDNFQSRRPNTSFCFLDIRSPGLGDTAMYLCATSLDRSSYEQYFGPGTRLTVT.

The chain joins TRBV15 to TRBJ2-2, with 7 bases matching TRBD1. V was clipped by 6 bases and J by 6 bases; unmatched bases: 10. The CDR3 sequence is 15 residues long. CDR1 and CDR2 (germline): LNHNV, YYDKDF (reference sequence). The CDR3 protein is CATSLIGGVAGELFF. The CDR3 DNA is TGTGCCACCAGTCTTATAGGGGGCGTCGCCGGGGAGCTGTTTTTT.

The V gene is TRBV27, the J gene TRBJ2-3; tentative D call: TRBD1 (6 bases). Germline V CDR1 and CDR2: MNHEY, SMNVEV (reference sequence). Trimming took off 4 bases at V and 0 bases at J, with 11 bases between the two ends. The CDR3 length is 15 residues. The chain's CDR3 is CASSWGTLSTDTQYF. Written as DNA, the CDR3 is TGTGCCAGCAGTTGGGGGACACTTAGCACAGATACGCAGTATTTT.

V is TRBV6-5 and J is TRBJ2-3; the match to TRBD1 covers 10 bases. This CDR3 has 13 amino acids. Looked up from germline, CDR1 is MNHEY and CDR2 is SVGAGI. After removal of 8 bases from V and 6 bases from J, the junction contained 5 bases not matched to a gene. CDR3 bases: TGTGCCAGCCGGGACAGGGGATTGGATACGCAGTATTTT. As protein: CASRDRGLDTQYF.

V is TRBV6-1 and J is TRBJ2-7, with 10 bases lining up with TRBD2. Germline V gene lookup returns CDR1 MNHNS and CDR2 SASEGT. The CDR3 loop spans 13 amino acids. J lost 2 bases, V lost 5 bases, and 0 bases had no gene match. The CDR3 DNA reads TGTGCCAGCAGTACTAGCGGGGCCTACGAGCAGTACTTC. This sequence encodes CASSTSGAYEQYF.

This chain joins TRBV6-1 and TRBJ2-1, with 10 nucleotides matching TRBD2. The CDR3 is made up of 14 amino acids. Germline CDR1 and CDR2: MNHNS and SASEGT. Trimming at V came to 8 bases and at J to 4 bases, leaving 5 bases not matched to a gene. This chain's CDR3 is CASPGLADYNEQFF. DNA for the CDR3: TGTGCCAGCCCCGGACTAGCGGATTACAATGAGCAGTTCTTC.

The V gene is TRBV6-1, the J gene TRBJ1-1; D is ambiguous. Germline V gene data show CDR1 as MNHNS and CDR2 as SASEGT. The CDR3 has 15 amino acids. The V end lost 4 bases, the J end lost 1 base, and 13 bases lay between the germline ends. As DNA, the CDR3 is TGTGCCAGCAGTGTATACAGTTTGGGGAACACTGAAGCTTTCTTT. The encoded protein is CASSVYSLGNTEAFF.

The genes are TRBV9 and TRBJ2-5; 7 positions agree with TRBD1. Germline loops: CDR1 SGDLS, CDR2 YYNGEE. The junction had 2 bases not matched to a gene; V was cut back by 0 bases and J by 0 bases. The CDR3 loop spans 15 amino acids. DNA for the CDR3: TGTGCCAGCAGCGTAGGGGACAGAAACCAAGAGACCCAGTACTTC. Protein sequence: CASSVGDRNQETQYF.

The chain links TRBV27 to TRBJ2-7, with TRBD2 matching over 7 bases. CDR1 and CDR2 from the germline V gene are MNHEY and SMNVEV (reference sequence). The V gene end was trimmed by 1 base and the J gene end by 6 bases; junction bases not matched to a gene: 9. This CDR3 comprises 15 residues. As DNA, the CDR3 is TGTGCCAGCAGTTTATACCCCCGGGGGGTCGGCGAGCAGTACTTC. This encodes CASSLYPRGVGEQYF.

The chain has TRBV27 and TRBJ1-5; D is possibly TRBD1 (5 bases). Between the trimmed V and J ends, which lost 2 bases and 3 bases, there was a span of 11 bases. The CDR3 consists of 15 residues. Germline assignment: CDR1 MNHEY and CDR2 SMNVEV (reference sequence). The DNA of the CDR3 is TGTGCCAGCAGTTTAGTAGCAGGGAACAATCAGCCCCAGCATTTT. It encodes CASSLVAGNNQPQHF.